The clone carrying this T cell receptor (beta chain) turned up a few times. The data were obtained in a study of blood T cell repertoires in COVID-19. For the study at large: The United States, Italy and Spain provided the acute and convalescent COVID-19 samples. Sample material is recorded as cDNA or gDNA derived from T cells, B-cell-depleted T cells, or PBMCs.

Per the authors' pipeline: Scientists estimated how many nucleated cells there were by amplifying reference gene primers. Clones were sequenced by immunoSEQ multiplex PCR, and TCRdb holds only the in-frame ones, with some missing. The DNA gave D and trimming, while V, J and clone size come from that table. Of around 130,000 clones in the sample, approximately 80% were seen once. V lost 11 bases to trimming and J lost 3 bases; unmatched junction nucleotides: 6. The V gene's germline CDR1 is SEHNR and CDR2 FQNEAQ (reference sequence). The CDR3 is 13 amino acids. Source material: peripheral blood. The clonotype comes from a woman aged 55-70 years with acute or convalescent COVID-19. V and J are TRBV7-9 and TRBJ2-7, with TRBD1 matching over 11 bases. The CDR3 region is CAVAGTGGYEQYF. As DNA, the CDR3 is TGTGCCGTGGCAGGGACAGGGGGCTACGAGCAGTACTTC.